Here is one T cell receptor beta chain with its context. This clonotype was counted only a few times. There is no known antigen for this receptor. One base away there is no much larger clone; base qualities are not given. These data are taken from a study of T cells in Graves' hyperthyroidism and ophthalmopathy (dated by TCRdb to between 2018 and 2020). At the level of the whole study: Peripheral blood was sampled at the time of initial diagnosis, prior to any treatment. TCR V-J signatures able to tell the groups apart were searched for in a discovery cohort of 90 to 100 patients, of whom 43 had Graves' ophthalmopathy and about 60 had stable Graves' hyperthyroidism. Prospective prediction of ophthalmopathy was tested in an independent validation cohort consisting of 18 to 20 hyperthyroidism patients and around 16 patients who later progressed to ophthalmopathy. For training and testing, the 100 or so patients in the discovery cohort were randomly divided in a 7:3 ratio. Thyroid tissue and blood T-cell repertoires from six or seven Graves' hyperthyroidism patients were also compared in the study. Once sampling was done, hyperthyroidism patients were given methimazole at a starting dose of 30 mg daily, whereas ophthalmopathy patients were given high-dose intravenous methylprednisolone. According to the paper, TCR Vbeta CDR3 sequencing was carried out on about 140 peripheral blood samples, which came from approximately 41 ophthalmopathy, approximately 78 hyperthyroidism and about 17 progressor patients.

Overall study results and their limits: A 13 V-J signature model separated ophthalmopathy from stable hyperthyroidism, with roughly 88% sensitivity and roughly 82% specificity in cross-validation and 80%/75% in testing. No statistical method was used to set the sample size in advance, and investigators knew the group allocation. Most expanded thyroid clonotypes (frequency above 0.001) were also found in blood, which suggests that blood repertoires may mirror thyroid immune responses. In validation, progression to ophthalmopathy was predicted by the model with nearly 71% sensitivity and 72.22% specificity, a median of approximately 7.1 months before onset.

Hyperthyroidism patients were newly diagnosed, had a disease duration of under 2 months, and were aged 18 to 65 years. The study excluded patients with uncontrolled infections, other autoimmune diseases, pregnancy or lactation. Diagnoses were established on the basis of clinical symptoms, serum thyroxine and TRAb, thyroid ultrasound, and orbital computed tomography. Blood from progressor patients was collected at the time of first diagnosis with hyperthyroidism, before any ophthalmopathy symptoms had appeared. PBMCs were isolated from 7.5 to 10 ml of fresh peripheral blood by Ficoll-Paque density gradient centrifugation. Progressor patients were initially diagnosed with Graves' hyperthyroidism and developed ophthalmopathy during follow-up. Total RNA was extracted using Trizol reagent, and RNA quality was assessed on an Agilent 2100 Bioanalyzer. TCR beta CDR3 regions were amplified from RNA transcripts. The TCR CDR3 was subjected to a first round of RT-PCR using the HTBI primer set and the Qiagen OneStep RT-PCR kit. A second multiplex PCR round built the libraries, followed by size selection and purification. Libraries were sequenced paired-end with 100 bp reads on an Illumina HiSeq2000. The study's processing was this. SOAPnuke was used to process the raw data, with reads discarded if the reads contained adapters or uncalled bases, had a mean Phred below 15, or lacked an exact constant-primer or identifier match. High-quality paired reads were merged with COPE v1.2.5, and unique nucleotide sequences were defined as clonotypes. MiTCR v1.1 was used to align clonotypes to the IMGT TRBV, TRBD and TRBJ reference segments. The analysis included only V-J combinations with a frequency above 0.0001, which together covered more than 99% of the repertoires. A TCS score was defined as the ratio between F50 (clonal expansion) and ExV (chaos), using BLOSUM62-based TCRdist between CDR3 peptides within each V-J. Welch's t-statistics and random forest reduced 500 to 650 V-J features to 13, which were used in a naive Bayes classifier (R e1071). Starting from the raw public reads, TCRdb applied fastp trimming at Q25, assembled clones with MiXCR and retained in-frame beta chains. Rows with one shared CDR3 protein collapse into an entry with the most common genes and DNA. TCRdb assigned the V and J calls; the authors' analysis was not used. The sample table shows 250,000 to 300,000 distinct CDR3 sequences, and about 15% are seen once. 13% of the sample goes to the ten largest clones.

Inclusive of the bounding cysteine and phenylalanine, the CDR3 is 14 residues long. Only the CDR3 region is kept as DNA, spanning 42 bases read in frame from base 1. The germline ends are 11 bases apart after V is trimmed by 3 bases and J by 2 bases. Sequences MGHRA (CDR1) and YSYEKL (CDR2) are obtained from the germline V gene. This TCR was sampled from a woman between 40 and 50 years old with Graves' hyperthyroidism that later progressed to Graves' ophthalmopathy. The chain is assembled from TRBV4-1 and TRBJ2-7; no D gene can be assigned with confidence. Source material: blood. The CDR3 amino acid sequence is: CASSHVPGTYEQYF. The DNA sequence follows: TGCGCCAGCAGCCACGTGCCGGGTACCTACGAGCAGTACTTC.